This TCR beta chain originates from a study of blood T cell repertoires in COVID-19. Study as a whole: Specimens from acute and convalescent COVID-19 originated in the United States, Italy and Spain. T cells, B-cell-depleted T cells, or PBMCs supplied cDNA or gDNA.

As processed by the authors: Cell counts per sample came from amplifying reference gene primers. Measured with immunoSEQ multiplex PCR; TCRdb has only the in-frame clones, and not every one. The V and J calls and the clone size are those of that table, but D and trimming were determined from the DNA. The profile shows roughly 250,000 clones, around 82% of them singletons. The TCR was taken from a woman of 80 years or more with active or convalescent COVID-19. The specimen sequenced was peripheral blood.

The CDR3 region has the DNA TGTGCCAGCACCTTAGGGACTAGCGGGAGGAATGAGCAGTTCTTC. Its translation: CASTLGTSGRNEQFF. The rearrangement uses TRBV2 and TRBJ2-1; 15 positions agree with TRBD2. The trim removed 7 bases at V and 7 bases at J, leaving 5 bases unmatched. Germline V gene lookup returns CDR1 SNHLY and CDR2 FYNNEI. The CDR3 covers 15 residues. Using reference TRBV2 and TRBJ2-1 for the parts outside the CDR3, the full variable domain is EPEVTQTPSHQVTQMGQEVILRCVPISNHLYFYWYRQILGQKVEFLVSFYNNEISEKSEIFDDQFSVERPDGSNFTLKIRSTKLEDSAMYFCASTLGTSGRNEQFFGPGTRLTVL.